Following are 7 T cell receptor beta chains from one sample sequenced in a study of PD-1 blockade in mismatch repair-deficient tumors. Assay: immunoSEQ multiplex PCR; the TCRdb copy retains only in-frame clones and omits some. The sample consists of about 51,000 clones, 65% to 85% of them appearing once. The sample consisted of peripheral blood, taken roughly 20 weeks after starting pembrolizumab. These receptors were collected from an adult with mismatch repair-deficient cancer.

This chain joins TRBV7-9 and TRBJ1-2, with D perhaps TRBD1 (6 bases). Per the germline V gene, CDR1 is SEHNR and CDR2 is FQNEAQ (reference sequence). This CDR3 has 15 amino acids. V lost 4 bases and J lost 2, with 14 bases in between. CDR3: CASSSRQVPNYGYTF. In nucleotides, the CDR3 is TGTGCCAGCAGCTCTCGACAGGTTCCGAACTATGGCTACACCTTC.

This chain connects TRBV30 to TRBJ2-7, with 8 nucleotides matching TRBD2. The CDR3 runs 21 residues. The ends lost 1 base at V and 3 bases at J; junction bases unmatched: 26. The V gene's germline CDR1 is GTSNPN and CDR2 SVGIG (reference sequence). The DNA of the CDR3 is TGTGCCTGGAGTGGTACTCCCAACCTACTAGCGGCCAAAGTCGCCTACTACGAGCAGTACTTC. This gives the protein CAWSGTPNLLAAKVAYYEQYF.

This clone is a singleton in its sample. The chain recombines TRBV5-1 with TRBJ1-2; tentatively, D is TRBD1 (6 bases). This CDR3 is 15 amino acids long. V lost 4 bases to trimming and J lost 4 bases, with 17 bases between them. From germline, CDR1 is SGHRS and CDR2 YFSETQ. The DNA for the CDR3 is TGCGCCAGCAGCCCCAGCGGGGAGGGGGGCTATGGCTACACCTTC. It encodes CASSPSGEGGYGYTF.

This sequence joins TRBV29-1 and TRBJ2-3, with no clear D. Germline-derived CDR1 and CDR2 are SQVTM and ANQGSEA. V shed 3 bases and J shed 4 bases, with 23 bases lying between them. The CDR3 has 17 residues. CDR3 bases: TGCAGCGTTGAGGGTCGCATACTAAGTAGCCTCCCAGATACGCAGTATTTT. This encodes CSVEGRILSSLPDTQYF.

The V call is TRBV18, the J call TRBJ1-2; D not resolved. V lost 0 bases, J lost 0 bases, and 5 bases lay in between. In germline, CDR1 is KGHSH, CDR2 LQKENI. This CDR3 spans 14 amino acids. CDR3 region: CASSPPSANYGYTF. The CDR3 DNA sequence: TGTGCCAGCTCACCACCGTCAGCTAACTATGGCTACACCTTC.

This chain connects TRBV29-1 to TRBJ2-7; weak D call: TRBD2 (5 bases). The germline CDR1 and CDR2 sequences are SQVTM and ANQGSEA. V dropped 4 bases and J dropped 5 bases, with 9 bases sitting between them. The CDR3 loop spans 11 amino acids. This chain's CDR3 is CSVAGFDEQYF. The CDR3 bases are TGCAGCGTTGCGGGGTTCGACGAGCAGTACTTC.

The CDR3 DNA sequence: TGTGCCAGCTCTCTGGGGGGAAGCCCACGCCAAGAGACCCAGTACTTC. This translates into CASSLGGSPRQETQYF. The gene calls are TRBV18 and TRBJ2-5, with a possible D match to TRBD2 (6 bases). The V gene lost 6 bases and the J gene lost 1 base, with 18 bases spanning the gap. Germline V gene lookup returns CDR1 KGHSH and CDR2 LQKENI. The CDR3 runs 16 residues.